This T cell receptor (beta chain) stems from a study of T cell responses to AZD1222 COVID-19 vaccine. Clones were read by immunoSEQ multiplex PCR, and TCRdb kept only the in-frame ones, dropping some. The sample has 150,000 to 180,000 clones, roughly 90% seen once. There are 11 residues in the CDR3. V was cut by 7 bases and J by 3 bases, with 3 bases left in between. The TCR was taken from an adult who received the AZD1222 COVID-19 vaccine. This specimen was peripheral blood, taken 28 days after the second AZD1222 dose. V usage is TRBV12-3 or TRBV12-4 and J usage is TRBJ2-2; D uncertain. CDR3 in amino acids: CASIHTGELFF. The DNA for the CDR3 is TGTGCCAGCATTCACACCGGGGAGCTGTTTTTT.